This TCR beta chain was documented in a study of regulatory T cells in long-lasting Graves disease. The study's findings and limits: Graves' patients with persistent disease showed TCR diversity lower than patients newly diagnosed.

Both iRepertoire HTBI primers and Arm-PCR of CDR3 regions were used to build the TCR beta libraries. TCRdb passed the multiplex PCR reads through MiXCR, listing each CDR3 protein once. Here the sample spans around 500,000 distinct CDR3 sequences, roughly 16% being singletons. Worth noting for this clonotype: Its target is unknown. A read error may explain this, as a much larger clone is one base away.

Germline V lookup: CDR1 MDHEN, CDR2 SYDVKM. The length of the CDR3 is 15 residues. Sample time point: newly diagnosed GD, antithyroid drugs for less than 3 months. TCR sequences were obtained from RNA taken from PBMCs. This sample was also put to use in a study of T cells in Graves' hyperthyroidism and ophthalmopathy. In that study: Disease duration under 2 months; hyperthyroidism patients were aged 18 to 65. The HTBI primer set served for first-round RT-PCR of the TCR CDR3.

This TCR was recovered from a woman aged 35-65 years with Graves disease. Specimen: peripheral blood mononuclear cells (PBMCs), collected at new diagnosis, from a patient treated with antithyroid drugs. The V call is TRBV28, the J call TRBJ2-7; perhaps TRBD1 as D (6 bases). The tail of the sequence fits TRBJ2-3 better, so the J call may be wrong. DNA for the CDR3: TGTGCCAGCACCCAGGAGAACCGACAGGTGTTTATGCAGTATTTT. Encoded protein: CASTQENRQVFMQYF.